The source of this T cell receptor beta chain is a study of Tregs in tolerant kidney transplant recipients. Worth noting for this clone: The target antigen is unknown.

V dropped 0 bases and J dropped 4 bases, with 5 bases sitting between them. CDR3 size: 13 residues. From germline, CDR1 is SGDLS and CDR2 YYNGEE. CD4+CD25+CD127- Tregs, CD4+CD25- non-Tregs, CD4 and CD8 cells were sorted. Generated by immunoSEQ multiplex PCR, the TCRdb table keeps only in-frame clones and is missing some. The table includes roughly 250,000 clones, roughly 80% detected once. Overall study results and limits: Biological reproducibility was not directly addressed in this study. The small number of patients limits these findings pending further validation.

The source is a human donor in good health. Sequencing was performed on CD4+ T cells from blood. The chain joins TRBV9 to TRBJ1-5; D gene unclear. This CDR3 reads CASSVELNQPQHF. The CDR3 coding sequence is TGTGCCAGCAGCGTAGAACTAAATCAGCCCCAGCATTTT.